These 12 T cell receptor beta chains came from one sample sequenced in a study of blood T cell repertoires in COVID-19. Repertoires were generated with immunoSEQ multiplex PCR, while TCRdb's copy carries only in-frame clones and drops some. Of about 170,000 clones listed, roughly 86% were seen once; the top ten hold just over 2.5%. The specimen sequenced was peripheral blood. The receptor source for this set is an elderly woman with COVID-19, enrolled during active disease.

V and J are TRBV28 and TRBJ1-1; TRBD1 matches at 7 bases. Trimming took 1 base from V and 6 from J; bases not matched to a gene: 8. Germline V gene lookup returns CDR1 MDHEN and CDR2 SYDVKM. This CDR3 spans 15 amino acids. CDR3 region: CASSLSPGQLAEAFF. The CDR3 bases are TGTGCCAGCAGTTTATCACCGGGACAGTTGGCTGAAGCTTTCTTT.

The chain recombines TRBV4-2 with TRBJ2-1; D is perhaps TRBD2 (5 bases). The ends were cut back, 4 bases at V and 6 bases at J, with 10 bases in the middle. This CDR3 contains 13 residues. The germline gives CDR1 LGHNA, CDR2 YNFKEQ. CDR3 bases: TGTGCCAGCAGCCTAAGGGAGTCCAATGAGCAGTTCTTC. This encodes CASSLRESNEQFF.

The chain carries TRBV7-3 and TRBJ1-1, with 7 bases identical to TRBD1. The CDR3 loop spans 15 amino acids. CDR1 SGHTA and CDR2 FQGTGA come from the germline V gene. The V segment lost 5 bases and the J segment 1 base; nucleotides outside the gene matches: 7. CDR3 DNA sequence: TGTGCCAGCAGCCCATCGACAGGGCCGAACACTGAAGCTTTCTTT. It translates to CASSPSTGPNTEAFF.

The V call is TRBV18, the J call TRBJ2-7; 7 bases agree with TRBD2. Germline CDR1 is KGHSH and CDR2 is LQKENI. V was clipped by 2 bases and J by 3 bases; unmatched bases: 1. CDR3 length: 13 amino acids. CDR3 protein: CASSPASGYEQYF. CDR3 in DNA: TGTGCCAGCTCACCAGCTAGCGGCTACGAGCAGTACTTC. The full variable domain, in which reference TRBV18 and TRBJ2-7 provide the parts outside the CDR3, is NAGVMQNPRHLVRRRGQEARLRCSPMKGHSHVYWYRQLPEEGLKFMVYLQKENIIDESGMPKERFSAEFPKEGPSILRIQQVVRGDSAAYFCASSPASGYEQYFGPGTRLTVT.

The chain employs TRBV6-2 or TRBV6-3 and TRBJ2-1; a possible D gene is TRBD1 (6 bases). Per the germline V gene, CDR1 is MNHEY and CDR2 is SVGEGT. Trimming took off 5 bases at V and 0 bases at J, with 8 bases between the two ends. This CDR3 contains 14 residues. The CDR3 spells CASSQGGSYNEQFF. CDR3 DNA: TGTGCCAGCAGTCAAGGGGGCTCCTACAATGAGCAGTTCTTC.

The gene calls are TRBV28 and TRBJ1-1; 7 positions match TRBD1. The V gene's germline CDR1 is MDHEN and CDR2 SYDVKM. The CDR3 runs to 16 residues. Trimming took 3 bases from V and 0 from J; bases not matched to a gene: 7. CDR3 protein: CASSLYRGQVNTEAFF. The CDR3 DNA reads TGTGCCAGCAGTTTGTATAGAGGACAGGTGAACACTGAAGCTTTCTTT.

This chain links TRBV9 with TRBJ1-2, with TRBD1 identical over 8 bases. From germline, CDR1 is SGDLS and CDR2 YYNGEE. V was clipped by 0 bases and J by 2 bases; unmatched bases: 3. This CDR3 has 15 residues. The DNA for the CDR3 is TGTGCCAGCAGCGTAGGAGACAGGGGCAACTATGGCTACACCTTC. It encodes CASSVGDRGNYGYTF.

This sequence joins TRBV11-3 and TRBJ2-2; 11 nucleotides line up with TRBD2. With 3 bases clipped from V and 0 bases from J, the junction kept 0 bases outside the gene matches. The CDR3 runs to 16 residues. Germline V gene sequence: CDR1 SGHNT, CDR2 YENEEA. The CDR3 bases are TGTGCCAGCAGCTTGACTAGCGGGGCGAACACCGGGGAGCTGTTTTTT. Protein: CASSLTSGANTGELFF.

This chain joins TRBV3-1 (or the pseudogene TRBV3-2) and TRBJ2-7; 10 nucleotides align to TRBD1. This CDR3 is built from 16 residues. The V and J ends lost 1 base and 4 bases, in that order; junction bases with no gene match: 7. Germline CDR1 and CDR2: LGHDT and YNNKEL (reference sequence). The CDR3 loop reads CASSQVGTGDRYEQYF. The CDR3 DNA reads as TGTGCCAGCAGCCAAGTTGGGACAGGGGATAGATACGAGCAGTACTTC.

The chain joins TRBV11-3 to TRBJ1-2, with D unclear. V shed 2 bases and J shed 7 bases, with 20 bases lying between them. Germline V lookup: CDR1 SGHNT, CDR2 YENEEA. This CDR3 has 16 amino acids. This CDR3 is CASSLFRQTLSAGYTF. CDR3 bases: TGTGCCAGCAGCTTATTTAGACAAACCCTTTCTGCTGGCTACACCTTC.

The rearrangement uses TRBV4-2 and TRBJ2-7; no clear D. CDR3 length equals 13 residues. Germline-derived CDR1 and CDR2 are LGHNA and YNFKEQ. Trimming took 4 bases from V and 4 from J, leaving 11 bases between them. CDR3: CASSLRERYEQYF. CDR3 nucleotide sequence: TGTGCCAGCAGCCTTCGCGAGAGATACGAGCAGTACTTC.

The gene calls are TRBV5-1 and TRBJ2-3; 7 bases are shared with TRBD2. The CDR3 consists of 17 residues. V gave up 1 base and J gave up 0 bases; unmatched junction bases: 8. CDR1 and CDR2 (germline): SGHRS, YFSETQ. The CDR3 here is CASSLFARSGSTDTQYF. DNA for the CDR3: TGCGCCAGCAGCTTGTTTGCTCGTAGCGGGAGCACAGATACGCAGTATTTT.